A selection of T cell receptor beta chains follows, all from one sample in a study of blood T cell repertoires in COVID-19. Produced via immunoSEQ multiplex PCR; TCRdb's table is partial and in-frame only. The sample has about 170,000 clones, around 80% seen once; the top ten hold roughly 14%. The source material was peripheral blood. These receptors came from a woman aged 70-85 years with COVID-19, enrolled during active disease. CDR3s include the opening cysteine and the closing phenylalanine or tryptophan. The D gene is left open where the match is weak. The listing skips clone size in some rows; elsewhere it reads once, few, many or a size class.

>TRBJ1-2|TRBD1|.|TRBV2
TGTGCCAGCAGTGGACAGGGGATCTATGGCTACACCTTC
CASSGQGIYGYTF
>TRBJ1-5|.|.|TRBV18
TGTGCCAGCTCACCACCGGGGGGGGCGCACAGTCAGCCCCAGCATTTT
CASSPPGGAHSQPQHF
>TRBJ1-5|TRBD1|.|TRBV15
TGTGCCACCAGCAGAGGGGGACAGGGTAATCAGCCCCAGCATTTT
CATSRGGQGNQPQHF
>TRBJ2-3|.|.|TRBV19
TGTGCCAGTAGTGGTCGGCAGGCCCTTAGCACAGATACGCAGTATTTT
CASSGRQALSTDTQYF
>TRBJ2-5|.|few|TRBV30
TGTGCCTGGAGTAAAATGGAGGGCCAAGAGACCCAGTACTTC
CAWSKMEGQETQYF
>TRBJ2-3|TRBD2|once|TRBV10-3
TGTGCCATCAGGGGGGGACTACAGAGCACAGATACGCAGTATTTT
CAIRGGLQSTDTQYF
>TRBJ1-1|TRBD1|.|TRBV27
TGTGCCAGCACTCTAACAGGGGGTAGGAGGGCTGAAGCTTTCTTT
CASTLTGGRRAEAFF
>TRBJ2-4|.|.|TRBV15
TGTGCCACCAGCCCTGACCAAGGGAGGAACATTCAGTACTTC
CATSPDQGRNIQYF
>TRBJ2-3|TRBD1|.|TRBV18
TGTGCCAGCTCACCGGACAGGGGGAATGCAGATACGCAGTATTTT
CASSPDRGNADTQYF
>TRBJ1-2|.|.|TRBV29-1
TGCAGCGTCGGACACGACTATGGCTACACCTTC
CSVGHDYGYTF
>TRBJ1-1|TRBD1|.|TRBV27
TGTGCCAGCAGTTTATCGACAGGGGGGAACACTGAAGCTTTCTTT
CASSLSTGGNTEAFF
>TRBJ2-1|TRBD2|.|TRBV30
TGTGCCTGGAGTGTAGGTAGCGGGGCTTACAATGAGCAGTTCTTC
CAWSVGSGAYNEQFF
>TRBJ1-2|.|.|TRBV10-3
TGTGCCATCAGTGATGTGCGCTATGGCTACACCTTC
CAISDVRYGYTF
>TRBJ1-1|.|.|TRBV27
TGTGCCAGCATGCACAGCTTGAACACTGAAGCTTTCTTT
CASMHSLNTEAFF
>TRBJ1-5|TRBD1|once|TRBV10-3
TGTGCCATCAGCGGTCACTCAGGACAGGGCCTTGCGGCCCAGCATTTT
CAISGHSGQGLAAQHF
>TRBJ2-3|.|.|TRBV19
TGTGCCAGTAGTGGGACGGGAGCAGGAGATACGCAGTATTTT
CASSGTGAGDTQYF
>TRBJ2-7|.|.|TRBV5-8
TGTGCCAGCAGCCCCCCTTTGGAGTCCTACGAGCAGTACTTC
CASSPPLESYEQYF
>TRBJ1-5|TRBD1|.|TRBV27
TGTGCCAGCAGTTTATTCGCGGACAGGGGCGTCAATCAGCCCCAGCATTTT
CASSLFADRGVNQPQHF
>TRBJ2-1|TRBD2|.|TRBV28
TGTGCCAGCAGTTCATTCCTCGGACTAGCGAACAATGAGCAGTTCTTC
CASSSFLGLANNEQFF
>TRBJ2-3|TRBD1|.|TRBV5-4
TGTGCCAGCAGCTTGCTTGGGACAGGGGGCGCAGATACGCAGTATTTT
CASSLLGTGGADTQYF
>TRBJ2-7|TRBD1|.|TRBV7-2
TGTGCCAGCAACACCGGGACAGGGGTCAGAGAGCAGTACTTC
CASNTGTGVREQYF
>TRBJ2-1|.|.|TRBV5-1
TGCGCCAGCAGCTCAAACAGGGTCGATGAGCAGTTCTTC
CASSSNRVDEQFF
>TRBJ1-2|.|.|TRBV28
TGTGCCAGCACCCCAGAAGAGGACTATGGCTACACCTTC
CASTPEEDYGYTF
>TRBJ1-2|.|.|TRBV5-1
TGCGCCAGCAGCTTCGGCAGGGACTATGGCTACACCTTC
CASSFGRDYGYTF
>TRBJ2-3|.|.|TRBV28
TGTGCCAGCAGTTTTTCCTCGGGGGGCAACACAGATACGCAGTATTTT
CASSFSSGGNTDTQYF